The 20 T cell receptor beta chains below all came from one sample that was sequenced in a study of response to subunit inactivated influenza vaccine. In TCRdb, the RT-PCR reads were re-called with MiXCR into one record per CDR3 protein. The profile shows about 650,000 distinct CDR3 sequences, about 15% of them singletons. Here the sequenced sample was PBMCs from blood, taken less than 15 days before vaccination. These TCRs come from a middle-aged man who received an inactivated influenza vaccine.

In its sample, this clonotype was seen many times. The chain couples TRBV2 to TRBJ2-3; D unresolved. This CDR3 contains 12 residues. Germline assignment: CDR1 SNHLY and CDR2 FYNNEI. Trimming shortened V by 6 bases and J by 2 bases, and 6 bases separated the two germline ends. The CDR3 here is CASRGFTDTQYF. DNA for the CDR3: TGTGCCAGCAGAGGGTTCACAGATACGCAGTATTTT.

This clonotype was counted a few times. The chain employs TRBV12-3 or TRBV12-4 and TRBJ2-5; 11 bases align to TRBD1. The CDR3 extends over 14 amino acids. With V trimmed by 5 bases and J by 4 bases, 3 bases remained unmatched. The CDR3 sequence is CASSMGQGGETQYF. The CDR3 nucleotides are TGTGCCAGCAGTATGGGACAGGGGGGAGAGACCCAGTACTTC.

This clonotype showed up just a few times. V gene TRBV19 combines with J gene TRBJ2-4, with D perhaps matching TRBD1 (6 bases). Germline CDR1 and CDR2: LNHDA and SQIVND (reference sequence). This CDR3 contains 13 residues. The V end lost 6 bases, the J end lost 8 bases, and 14 bases lay between the germline ends. The CDR3 loop reads CASRAQGEDIQYF. Written as DNA, the CDR3 is TGTGCCAGTAGAGCACAGGGTGAAGACATTCAGTACTTC.

This clonotype has only a few counts. The chain combines TRBV12-3 or TRBV12-4 with TRBJ1-6, with D possibly matching TRBD1 (5 bases). V was cut by 1 base and J by 7 bases, with 20 bases left in between. CDR3 length: 18 amino acids. The CDR3 region has the DNA TGTGCCAGCAGTTTAGTTCCCGGCCTTCTCCGGGGGAATTCACCCCTCCACTTT. Translating gives CASSLVPGLLRGNSPLHF.

This clonotype was seen repeatedly, ten times or more. This chain uses TRBV12-3 or TRBV12-4 with TRBJ1-1, with 7 nucleotides matching TRBD1. The ends lost 6 bases at V and 8 bases at J; junction bases unmatched: 3. The CDR3 extends over 11 amino acids. The CDR3 DNA sequence: TGTGCCAGCAGCTTGACAGGGGAAGCTTTCTTT. It yields the protein CASSLTGEAFF.

This clonotype has a count of ten or more. The chain uses TRBV5-1 and TRBJ2-7; D gene unclear. The CDR3 has 13 amino acids. In germline, CDR1 is SGHRS, CDR2 YFSETQ. V shed 5 bases and J shed 7 bases, with 16 bases lying between them. DNA for the CDR3: TGCGCCAGCAGAAACCCGCCCGGAAGGGAGCAGTACTTC. Translated, it gives CASRNPPGREQYF. Full variable domain (remainder filled in from reference TRBV5-1 and TRBJ2-7): KAGVTQTPRYLIKTRGQQVTLSCSPISGHRSVSWYQQTPGQGLQFLFEYFSETQRNKGNFPGRFSGRQFSNSRSEMNVSTLELGDSALYLCASRNPPGREQYFGPGTRLTVT.

The CDR3, as DNA: TGTGCCAGCAGCTTTGGAGGTATGCCTGAGACCCAGTACTTC. It translates to CASSFGGMPETQYF. The chain couples TRBV11-2 to TRBJ2-5, with a weak D call TRBD2 (5 bases). V lost 3 bases, J lost 5 bases, and 13 bases lay in between. The V gene's germline CDR1 is SGHAT and CDR2 FQNNGV. The CDR3 is 14 amino acids.

The chain combines TRBV29-1 with TRBJ2-7; 9 bases agree with TRBD1. This CDR3 comprises 12 residues. CDR1 and CDR2 (germline): SQVTM, ANQGSEA. V lost 8 bases to trimming and J lost 6 bases; unmatched junction nucleotides: 8. The CDR3 DNA follows: TGCAGCTTACGACAGGGGGGTGGCGAGCAGTACTTC. It is translated as CSLRQGGGEQYF.

This clonotype turned up a few times. This chain links TRBV4-3 with TRBJ2-4; either TRBD1 or TRBD2 may fit D (6 bases each). Trimming left V 4 bases short and J 9 bases short, with 16 bases between. Germline V lookup: CDR1 LGHNA, CDR2 YSLEER. CDR3 length: 14 amino acids. The CDR3 region is CASSPTPGAGIQYF. The CDR3 nucleotides read TGCGCCAGCAGCCCCACCCCGGGGGCCGGCATTCAGTACTTC.

The J gene is TRBJ1-1, the V gene TRBV20-1, with no clear D. V was trimmed by 0 bases and J by 1 base, leaving 9 bases between them. Germline assignment: CDR1 DFQATT and CDR2 SNEGSKA (reference sequence). The CDR3 is made up of 14 amino acids. The CDR3 DNA reads as TGCAGTGCTAGAGATGTCGCCCCGAACACTGAAGCTTTCTTT. It is translated as CSARDVAPNTEAFF.

There are a few counts of this clonotype. The chain couples TRBV11-2 to TRBJ1-2, with D unclear. The CDR3 has 12 amino acids. V dropped 4 bases and J dropped 7 bases, with 10 bases sitting between them. Per the germline V gene, CDR1 is SGHAT and CDR2 is FQNNGV. DNA for the CDR3: TGTGCCAGCAGCTCGGCGGCCCTTGGCTACACCTTC. Protein product: CASSSAALGYTF.

This chain connects TRBV28 to TRBJ2-7, with D perhaps assigned TRBD1 or TRBD2 (5 bases each). CDR3 length: 15 residues. Germline loops: CDR1 MDHEN, CDR2 SYDVKM. Trimming shortened V by 6 bases and J by 2 bases, and 17 bases separated the two germline ends. The CDR3: CASRTPREKPYEQYF. The CDR3 DNA follows: TGTGCCAGCAGAACCCCCAGGGAGAAGCCCTACGAGCAGTACTTC. The whole variable domain, filled in from reference TRBV28 and TRBJ2-7, reads DVKVTQSSRYLVKRTGEKVFLECVQDMDHENMFWYRQDPGLGLRLIYFSYDVKMKEKGDIPEGYSVSREKKERFSLILESASTNQTSMYLCASRTPREKPYEQYFGPGTRLTVT.

This chain uses TRBV9 with TRBJ2-3; TRBD1 is a possible D gene (6 bases). Germline CDR1 and CDR2: SGDLS and YYNGEE. The ends were cut back, 0 bases at V and 5 bases at J, with 7 bases in the middle. The CDR3 loop spans 13 amino acids. The CDR3 here is CASSVVQGDTQYF. The CDR3, as DNA: TGTGCCAGCAGCGTAGTACAGGGAGATACGCAGTATTTT.

The gene calls are TRBV20-1 and TRBJ2-3; 11 positions agree with TRBD1. This CDR3 has 15 residues. V lost 3 bases, J lost 3 bases, and 5 bases stayed unmatched. Germline V gene sequence: CDR1 DFQATT, CDR2 SNEGSKA (reference sequence). Written as DNA, the CDR3 is TGCAGTGCTAGTGTAGGACAGGGGGCAACAGATACGCAGTATTTT. Its protein product is CSASVGQGATDTQYF.

This clonotype was seen many times. This rearrangement joins TRBV4-1 to TRBJ1-6; 11 nucleotides align to TRBD1. Germline V gene sequence: CDR1 MGHRA, CDR2 YSYEKL. V trimming: 4 bases; J trimming: 12 bases; junction bases outside the gene matches: 2. The CDR3 sequence is 13 residues long. CDR3 DNA: TGCGCCAGCAGCCTGGGACAGGGGGTACCCCTCCACTTT. As protein: CASSLGQGVPLHF.

In this sample, this clonotype turned up a few times. The gene calls are TRBV4-1 and TRBJ2-3; TRBD2 matches 12 bases. The germline CDR1 and CDR2 sequences are MGHRA and YSYEKL. V trimming: 1 base; J trimming: 6 bases; junction bases outside the gene matches: 5. The CDR3 sequence is 16 residues long. DNA for the CDR3: TGCGCCAGCAGCCAAGCTAGCGGGAGGGTTCGGGATACGCAGTATTTT. Encoded protein: CASSQASGRVRDTQYF.

The chain joins TRBV24-1 to TRBJ1-5, with D perhaps matching TRBD1 (5 bases). Germline CDR1 is KGHDR and CDR2 is SFDVKD. The length of the CDR3 is 14 residues. Trimming removed 5 bases at V and 5 bases at J, with 12 bases between. The CDR3 here is CATSASPGDQPQHF. The DNA of the CDR3 is TGTGCCACCAGTGCCTCGCCGGGGGATCAGCCCCAGCATTTT.

This clonotype showed up just a few times. This rearrangement joins TRBV3-1 to TRBJ2-1; 8 bases match TRBD1. There are 16 residues in the CDR3. The J segment lost 6 bases and the V segment lost 0 bases, leaving 7 bases of the junction unmatched. The germline gives CDR1 LGHDT, CDR2 YNNKEL (reference sequence). The CDR3 is CASSQDWTGYGNEQFF. The CDR3, as DNA: TGTGCCAGCAGCCAAGATTGGACAGGGTATGGCAATGAGCAGTTCTTC.

This clonotype has at least ten counts. The V call is TRBV12-3 or TRBV12-4, the J call TRBJ1-3, with 12 bases aligning to TRBD1. Trimming took 8 bases from V and 0 from J; bases not matched to a gene: 8. The CDR3 runs 17 residues. The CDR3: CASGLGTGGSSGNTIYF. The CDR3 nucleotides are TGTGCCAGCGGCCTGGGGACAGGGGGCAGCTCTGGAAACACCATATATTTT.

This clonotype was seen a few times. J is TRBJ2-3 and V is TRBV19; the match to TRBD2 covers 15 bases. This CDR3 spans 15 amino acids. Germline V lookup: CDR1 LNHDA, CDR2 SQIVND (reference sequence). The junction had 4 bases not matched to a gene; V was cut back by 8 bases and J by 4 bases. The CDR3 loop is CASAGLAGGSDTQYF. DNA of the CDR3: TGTGCCAGTGCGGGACTAGCGGGAGGTTCAGATACGCAGTATTTT.